This T cell receptor beta chain was sequenced in a study of blood T cell repertoires in COVID-19. Study context: Samples of COVID-19 (acute and convalescent) were obtained from the United States, Italy and Spain.

Authors' processing steps: The authors estimated nucleated cell counts from reference gene primer amplification. Profiled with immunoSEQ multiplex PCR; TCRdb holds only in-frame clones, not every one. The D gene and trimming were derived from the DNA, and the V and J assignments and clone size from that table. The top ten clones hold roughly 8.7% of a sample with some 90,000 clones, around 89% of them seen once. CDR3 length: 14 amino acids. Germline CDR1 and CDR2: LNHDA and SQIVND (reference sequence). V gave up 5 bases and J gave up 3 bases; unmatched junction bases: 5. The sample was peripheral blood. This clonotype originated in a man aged 50 to 60 with acute or convalescent COVID-19. The rearrangement links TRBV19 to TRBJ1-2; 8 bases line up with TRBD1. CDR3 sequence: CASSQGARYYGYTF. In DNA form, the CDR3 reads TGTGCCAGTAGTCAGGGGGCGCGGTACTATGGCTACACCTTC.